This is a list of T cell receptor beta chains from one sample in a study of cytomegalovirus exposure and HLA in healthy donors. The method was immunoSEQ multiplex PCR; TCRdb's version includes in-frame clones alone and lacks a portion of them. The table records 100,000 to 130,000 clones, roughly 76% of them present only once. Sequenced sample: PBMCs. All receptors come from a man between 18 and 29 years old in good health and CMV-seronegative. Both conserved end residues are trimmed from each CDR3. Fields, in order: J gene, V gene, CDR3 protein.

j_gene: TRBJ1-5
v_gene: TRBV7-9
CDR3aa: ASSSTGDYQPQH

j_gene: TRBJ2-7
v_gene: TRBV10-3
CDR3aa: AISETPGGAGYSYEQY

j_gene: TRBJ2-7
v_gene: TRBV27
CDR3aa: ASSLGILSSYEQY

j_gene: TRBJ1-4
v_gene: TRBV5-4
CDR3aa: ASSDRLQQREKLF

j_gene: TRBJ2-3
v_gene: TRBV11-2
CDR3aa: ASVGGGGPDTQY

j_gene: .
v_gene: TRBV7-8
CDR3aa: ASSPDFYEQY

j_gene: TRBJ2-1
v_gene: TRBV19
CDR3aa: ASGRHYEQF

j_gene: TRBJ2-7
v_gene: TRBV15
CDR3aa: ATSRGLGSSYEQY

j_gene: TRBJ1-2
v_gene: TRBV12-5
CDR3aa: ASGLGQGVGGYT

j_gene: TRBJ2-1
v_gene: TRBV15
CDR3aa: ATSRNRGYNEQF